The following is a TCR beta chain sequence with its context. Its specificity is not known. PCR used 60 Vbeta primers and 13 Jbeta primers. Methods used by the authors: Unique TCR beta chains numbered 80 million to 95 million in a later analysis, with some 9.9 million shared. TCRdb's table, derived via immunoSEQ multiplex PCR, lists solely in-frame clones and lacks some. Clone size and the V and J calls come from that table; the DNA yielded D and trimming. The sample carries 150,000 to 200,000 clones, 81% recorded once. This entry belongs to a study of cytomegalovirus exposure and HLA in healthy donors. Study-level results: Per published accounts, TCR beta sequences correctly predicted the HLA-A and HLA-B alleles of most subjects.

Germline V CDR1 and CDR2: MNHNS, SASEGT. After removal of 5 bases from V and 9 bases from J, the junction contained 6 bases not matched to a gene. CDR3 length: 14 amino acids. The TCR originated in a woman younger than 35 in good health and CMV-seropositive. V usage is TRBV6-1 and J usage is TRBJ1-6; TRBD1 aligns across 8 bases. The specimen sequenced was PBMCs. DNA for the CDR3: TGTGCCAGCAGTACGGACAGGGAGGTTTCACCCCTCCACTTT. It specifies CASSTDREVSPLHF.